These 30 T cell receptor beta chains were all obtained from the same sample, sequenced in a study of T cells after yellow fever vaccination (dated by TCRdb to about 2019). Library preparation was by 5' RACE. For sequencing, an Illumina NovaSeq 6000 was employed. TCRdb applied fastp at Q25 and MiXCR to the public reads, then kept only in-frame beta chains. Rows merge per CDR3 protein into single entries with the most common DNA and genes. The sample table holds 300,000 to 400,000 distinct CDR3 sequences, of which 3% to 4.5% were seen once. The ten largest make up roughly 26% of the sample. The sample's treatment or condition, from its label and the paper: live attenuated yellow fever vaccine strain. The sequencing used PBMCs, collected 5 days after the yellow fever booster vaccination. Source of these receptors: a man aged 18 to 30 who received the YFV17D yellow fever vaccine.

In this sample, this clonotype turned up many times. The chain employs TRBV7-7 and TRBJ2-3; TRBD1 matches at 8 bases. The V segment lost 5 bases and the J segment 5 bases; nucleotides outside the gene matches: 6. CDR1 and CDR2 (germline): SSHAT, FNYEAQ (reference sequence). The CDR3 is made up of 14 amino acids. CDR3 protein: CASSQTGVEDTQYF. CDR3 nucleotide sequence: TGTGCCAGCAGCCAGACAGGGGTAGAAGATACGCAGTATTTT.

At least ten counts were recorded for this clonotype. The chain combines TRBV12-3 or TRBV12-4 with TRBJ1-6; D gene uncertain. The CDR3 consists of 16 residues. Trimming pared 7 bases from V and 3 bases from J, leaving 16 bases between. The CDR3 DNA sequence: TGTGCCAGCAAACCAATAGGAAGCTACTATAATTCACCCCTCCACTTT. Translated: CASKPIGSYYNSPLHF.

The gene calls are TRBV7-2 and TRBJ1-1; unclear D gene. The CDR3 loop spans 14 amino acids. Deletions cut 4 bases from V and 1 base from J, with 10 bases between. Germline assignment: CDR1 SGHTA and CDR2 FQGNSA. Written as DNA, the CDR3 is TGTGCCAGCAGCTCGGAACGACGGAACACTGAAGCTTTCTTT. It is translated as CASSSERRNTEAFF.

The sample holds many counts of this clonotype. The V call is TRBV4-3, the J call TRBJ1-4; D may be TRBD1 (5 bases). Germline V gene data show CDR1 as LGHNA and CDR2 as YSLEER. The V gene lost 4 bases and the J gene lost 4 bases, with 16 bases spanning the gap. The CDR3 spans 16 residues. The CDR3 spells CASSPNEGSGNEKLFF. The CDR3 DNA reads as TGCGCCAGCAGCCCAAACGAGGGGTCGGGTAATGAAAAACTGTTTTTT.

In its sample, this clonotype was seen a few times. The genes are TRBV5-1 and TRBJ1-2; the D gene is possibly TRBD1 (5 bases). V was clipped by 4 bases and J by 8 bases, with 12 bases between them. In germline, CDR1 is SGHRS, CDR2 YFSETQ. This CDR3 contains 12 residues. The CDR3 DNA is TGCGCCAGCAGCCCTCAGGGAAACGGCTACACCTTC. Residues: CASSPQGNGYTF.

This clonotype was counted at least ten times. The V and J genes are TRBV6-2 or TRBV6-3 and TRBJ2-4; 8 bases map to TRBD1. The CDR3 is 15 amino acids. V was pared by 6 bases and J by 0 bases, with 4 bases of the junction left unmatched. Germline assignment: CDR1 MNHEY and CDR2 SVGEGT. The CDR3 spells CASRPTGAAKNIQYF. The CDR3 DNA is TGTGCCAGCAGGCCGACAGGGGCAGCCAAAAACATTCAGTACTTC.

The chain has TRBV15 and TRBJ2-3, with 9 bases that match TRBD1. In germline, CDR1 is LNHNV, CDR2 YYDKDF (reference sequence). The ends lost 0 bases at V and 3 bases at J; junction bases unmatched: 7. The CDR3 has 17 residues. The CDR3 sequence: CATSRDSPGTGTDTQYF. In nucleotides, the CDR3 is TGTGCCACCAGCAGAGATTCGCCCGGGACAGGGACAGATACGCAGTATTTT.

The chain uses TRBV9 and TRBJ2-1, with a tentative D call TRBD1 (6 bases). V lost 2 bases, J lost 6 bases, and 12 bases lay in between. CDR3 size: 14 residues. Per germline, CDR1 SGDLS and CDR2 YYNGEE. CDR3 DNA sequence: TGTGCCAGCAGCGTTGGGGTAGGGGGCAATGAGCAGTTCTTC. Translated, it gives CASSVGVGGNEQFF.

This clonotype was recorded many times. The gene calls are TRBV5-6 and TRBJ1-5; TRBD1 is a possible D gene (5 bases). Germline CDR1 reads SGHDT; CDR2 reads YYEEEE. The CDR3 extends over 15 amino acids. Trimming removed 0 bases at V and 4 bases at J, with 11 bases between. The CDR3 DNA reads TGTGCCAGCAGCTTGGGGCCGGGGGTTAATCAGCCCCAGCATTTT. Amino acids: CASSLGPGVNQPQHF.

V and J are TRBV6-2 or TRBV6-3 and TRBJ2-1; unclear D gene. CDR3 size: 12 residues. V lost 8 bases, J lost 2 bases, and 7 bases lay in between. The V gene's germline CDR1 is MNHEY and CDR2 SVGEGT. DNA for the CDR3: TGTGCCAGCGTTGACCCCTACAATGAGCAGTTCTTC. Translated: CASVDPYNEQFF.

This clonotype has a count of ten or more. This chain uses TRBV14 with TRBJ1-1; no clear D gene. Germline V gene lookup returns CDR1 SGHDN and CDR2 FVKESK. Trimming stripped 1 base from V and 11 bases from J, with 14 bases between. This CDR3 has 13 amino acids. The CDR3 region is CASSQGIRGRAFF. The CDR3, as DNA: TGTGCCAGCAGCCAAGGGATACGGGGTAGGGCTTTCTTT.

The table lists this clonotype with many counts. The chain employs TRBV7-6 and TRBJ2-1; D might be TRBD1 or TRBD2, each matching 6 bases. The V gene's germline CDR1 is SGHVS and CDR2 FNYEAQ. Trimming removed 1 base from V and 9 bases from J, with 13 bases in between. The CDR3 has 14 amino acids. This CDR3 reads CASSLDFGGGEQFF. CDR3 DNA sequence: TGTGCCAGCAGCTTAGATTTCGGGGGCGGTGAGCAGTTCTTC.

A few counts support this clonotype. This chain uses TRBV6-6 with TRBJ2-2; D is uncertain. Germline CDR1 is MNHNY and CDR2 is SVGAGI (reference sequence). The CDR3 is made up of 13 amino acids. Trimming pared 6 bases from V and 5 bases from J, leaving 10 bases between. The CDR3, as DNA: TGTGCCAGCAGCCCCAGTAGTACCGGGGAGCTGTTTTTT. This translates into CASSPSSTGELFF.

V is TRBV29-1 and J is TRBJ1-2, with D possibly matching TRBD1 (6 bases). From germline, CDR1 is SQVTM and CDR2 ANQGSEA. The V end lost 2 bases, the J end lost 8 bases, and 18 bases lay between the germline ends. The CDR3 is 14 residues long. The CDR3 DNA follows: TGCAGCGTTGAAAGGGCAGGGGAAAAGGGCGGCTACACCTTC. It encodes CSVERAGEKGGYTF.

This clonotype was recorded at least ten times. The V gene is TRBV28, the J gene TRBJ2-1; no clear D gene. The CDR3 covers 10 residues. Germline loops: CDR1 MDHEN, CDR2 SYDVKM. Trimming cost V 10 bases and J 7 bases, with 8 bases left between them. For the CDR3, the DNA is TGTGCCACAGGATTTAATGAGCAGTTCTTC. The encoded protein is CATGFNEQFF.

The chain has TRBV6-8 and TRBJ2-7, with TRBD2 matching 12 bases. Germline CDR1 and CDR2: MNHGY and SAAAGT. V was clipped by 7 bases and J by 2 bases; unmatched bases: 15. There are 18 residues in the CDR3. CDR3 sequence: CASIEGLAGKETTYEQYF. The CDR3 DNA is TGTGCCAGCATCGAGGGACTAGCGGGCAAAGAAACCACCTACGAGCAGTACTTC.

At least ten counts were recorded for this clonotype. This chain connects TRBV5-1 to TRBJ2-3, with 8 positions matching TRBD2. Germline trimming cut 0 bases from V and 3 bases from J; bases unmatched to any gene: 9. This CDR3 has 17 amino acids. CDR1 SGHRS and CDR2 YFSETQ come from the germline V gene. CDR3 protein: CASSLGSFSGATDTQYF. For the CDR3, the DNA is TGCGCCAGCAGCTTGGGCTCCTTTAGCGGGGCGACAGATACGCAGTATTTT.

This clonotype turned up a few times. This chain connects TRBV4-1 to TRBJ2-1; D gene uncertain. The CDR3 covers 15 residues. Germline CDR1 and CDR2: MGHRA and YSYEKL. V was shortened by 1 base and J by 6 bases, with 13 bases between the two germline ends. In DNA form, the CDR3 reads TGCGCCAGCAGCCAAGGTCAGCACCACCTCAATGAGCAGTTCTTC. Its protein product is CASSQGQHHLNEQFF.

This clonotype was counted many times. The chain combines TRBV6-2 or TRBV6-3 with TRBJ1-6; D unresolved. CDR3 length equals 14 residues. Between the trimmed V and J ends, which lost 7 bases and 2 bases, there was a span of 9 bases. The V gene's germline CDR1 is MNHEY and CDR2 SVGEGT. The CDR3 region is CASTRETYNSPLHF. The CDR3 bases are TGTGCCAGCACGCGAGAGACCTATAATTCACCCCTCCACTTT.

This chain joins TRBV4-1 and TRBJ1-1; the match to TRBD1 covers 8 bases. V shed 1 base and J 7 bases; nucleotides not matched to a gene: 8. The CDR3 has 15 amino acids. Germline V gene data show CDR1 as MGHRA and CDR2 as YSYEKL. The CDR3 DNA reads TGCGCCAGCAGCCAAGCTGTACAGGGGGGCGATGAAGCTTTCTTT. Its translation: CASSQAVQGGDEAFF.

Many counts were recorded for this clonotype. The gene calls are TRBV21-1 and TRBJ2-1; TRBD1, the table's D call, was not compared with the DNA. TRBV21-1 is flagged as a pseudogene. CDR3 size: 16 residues. CDR3 sequence (DNA): TGTGCCAGCAGCTCGAGGATCCCCGGGAACCACAATGAGCAGTTCTTC. As protein: CASSSRIPGNHNEQFF.

This clonotype appeared a few times. This sequence joins TRBV12-3 or TRBV12-4 and TRBJ1-6; D is unresolved. V dropped 3 bases and J dropped 9 bases, with 15 bases sitting between them. The CDR3 runs 15 residues. CDR3 DNA: TGTGCCAGCAGTTTCCTCCCAGGTTCCATTTCACCCCTCCACTTT. It translates to CASSFLPGSISPLHF.

This clonotype has a handful of counts. J is TRBJ2-5 and V is TRBV5-4; TRBD1 agrees at 8 bases. With V trimmed by 4 bases and J by 2 bases, 7 bases remained unmatched. The CDR3 is 15 residues long. Per the germline V gene, CDR1 is SGHNT and CDR2 is YYREEE (reference sequence). CDR3 protein: CASSQSDREQETQYF. The DNA of the CDR3 is TGTGCCAGCAGCCAATCGGACAGGGAACAAGAGACCCAGTACTTC.

This chain links TRBV7-3 with TRBJ2-3; tentative D call: TRBD2 (5 bases). The germline V gene has CDR1 SGHTA and CDR2 FQGTGA. Trimming removed 6 bases at V and 5 bases at J, with 18 bases between. The CDR3 totals 15 residues. CDR3 protein: CASSATGSSGDTQYF. The CDR3 DNA reads TGTGCCAGCAGTGCGACGGGATCCTCGGGAGATACGCAGTATTTT. Drawing the rest from reference TRBV7-3 and TRBJ2-3, the complete variable domain is GAGVSQTPSNKVTEKGKYVELRCDPISGHTALYWYRQSLGQGPEFLIYFQGTGAADDSGLPNDRFFAVRPEGSVSTLKIQRTERGDSAVYLCASSATGSSGDTQYFGPGTRLTVL.

The V and J genes are TRBV19 and TRBJ2-3, with 9 bases matching TRBD2. CDR3 size: 19 residues. J was trimmed by 6 bases and V by 5 bases; bases with no gene match: 21. Germline V gene lookup returns CDR1 LNHDA and CDR2 SQIVND (reference sequence). The CDR3 is CASSDGFGPPSGVLDTQYF. As DNA, the CDR3 is TGTGCCAGTAGTGATGGATTTGGACCGCCTAGCGGGGTGTTGGATACGCAGTATTTT.

In its sample, this clonotype was seen a few times. This chain joins TRBV12-3 or TRBV12-4 and TRBJ1-2, with TRBD1 matching over 7 bases. Trimming cost V 6 bases and J 1 base; bases outside gene matches: 5. The CDR3 has 14 amino acids. The CDR3 nucleotides read TGTGCCAGCAGCCTGACAGGGATTAACTATGGCTACACCTTC. Protein: CASSLTGINYGYTF.

In its sample, this clonotype was seen many times. V gene TRBV7-2 combines with J gene TRBJ2-7; D uncertain. The germline V gene encodes CDR1 SGHTA and CDR2 FQGNSA. There are 13 residues in the CDR3. V dropped 1 base and J dropped 6 bases, with 10 bases sitting between them. As DNA, the CDR3 is TGTGCCAGCAGCTTAGTAGGCTGGGCCGAGCAGTACTTC. Translation: CASSLVGWAEQYF.

The chain employs TRBV7-8 and TRBJ1-6, with a tentative D call TRBD1 (5 bases). The germline CDR1 and CDR2 sequences are SGHVS and FQNEAQ. CDR3 length equals 17 residues. Trimming stripped 3 bases from V and 0 bases from J, with 12 bases between. The CDR3 DNA reads TGTGCCAGCAGCTTCGTCGGGGGGAGCTCCTATAATTCACCCCTCCACTTT. Its translation is CASSFVGGSSYNSPLHF.

This clonotype was seen more than once but under ten times. This sequence joins TRBV4-1 and TRBJ2-2; D gene ambiguous. V was shortened by 1 base and J by 6 bases, with 15 bases between the two germline ends. CDR1 and CDR2 (germline): MGHRA, YSYEKL. This CDR3 spans 16 amino acids. The CDR3 sequence is CASSQGFRGAAGELFF. For the CDR3, the DNA is TGCGCCAGCAGCCAAGGTTTTCGTGGAGCTGCCGGGGAGCTGTTTTTT.

This clonotype was picked up many times. V is TRBV7-2 and J is TRBJ2-7, with 9 bases lining up with TRBD1. Germline V gene lookup returns CDR1 SGHTA and CDR2 FQGNSA. Trimming removed 4 bases from V and 0 bases from J; junction bases left unmatched: 4. The CDR3 is 15 residues long. CDR3 residues: CASSSRTGASYEQYF. DNA for the CDR3: TGTGCCAGCAGCTCGAGGACAGGGGCCTCCTACGAGCAGTACTTC.